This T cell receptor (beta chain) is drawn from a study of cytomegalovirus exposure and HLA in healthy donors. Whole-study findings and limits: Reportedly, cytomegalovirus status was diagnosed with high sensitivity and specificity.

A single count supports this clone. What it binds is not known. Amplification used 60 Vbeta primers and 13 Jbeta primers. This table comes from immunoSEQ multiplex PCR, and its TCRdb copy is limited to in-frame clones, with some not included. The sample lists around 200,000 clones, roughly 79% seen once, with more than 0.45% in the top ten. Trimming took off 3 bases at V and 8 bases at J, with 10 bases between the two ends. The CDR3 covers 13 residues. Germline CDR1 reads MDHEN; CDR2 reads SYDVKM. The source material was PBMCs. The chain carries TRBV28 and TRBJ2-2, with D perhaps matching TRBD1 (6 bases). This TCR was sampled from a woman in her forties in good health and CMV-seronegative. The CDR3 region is CASSFDRTGELFF. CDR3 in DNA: TGTGCCAGCAGTTTCGACAGGACGGGGGAGCTGTTTTTT.